What follows are 7 T cell receptor beta chains derived from one specimen sequenced in a study of radiotherapy plus CTLA-4 blockade in lung cancer. Some clones are missing from TCRdb's copy, which holds only in-frame ones; the method was immunoSEQ multiplex PCR. The table includes roughly 98,000 clones, about 85% detected once. This sample comprised peripheral blood, obtained from a patient treated with radiotherapy plus ipilimumab. The receptor set was obtained from a human donor with non-small cell lung cancer that progressed on radiotherapy plus ipilimumab.

This chain joins TRBV19 and TRBJ1-1, with TRBD1 identical over 8 bases. CDR1 and CDR2 from the germline V gene are LNHDA and SQIVND (reference sequence). This CDR3 has 16 amino acids. Trimming took 6 bases from V and 4 from J; bases not matched to a gene: 13. CDR3 loop: CASSRSGQGSGTEAFF. DNA of the CDR3: TGTGCCAGTAGCCGGAGCGGACAGGGTAGCGGCACTGAAGCTTTCTTT.

The V call is TRBV4-2, the J call TRBJ1-2; TRBD1 is a possible D gene (6 bases). V shed 3 bases and J shed 8 bases, with 16 bases lying between them. The CDR3 totals 14 residues. Germline V CDR1 and CDR2: LGHNA, YNFKEQ. The chain's CDR3 is CASSHVGGLRGYTF. The CDR3 DNA reads TGTGCCAGCAGCCATGTGGGGGGGCTAAGAGGCTACACCTTC.

The chain uses TRBV4-1 and TRBJ2-1; 8 nucleotides align to TRBD2. Germline values: CDR1 MGHRA, CDR2 YSYEKL. Unmatched junction bases numbered 7, after V lost 0 bases and J lost 6 bases. CDR3 size: 16 residues. CDR3: CASSQDGGLAGNEQFF. As DNA, the CDR3 is TGCGCCAGCAGCCAAGATGGAGGACTAGCAGGCAATGAGCAGTTCTTC.

The chain is built from TRBV5-3 and TRBJ1-5; 7 bases match TRBD1. TRBV5-3 is an open reading frame whose function is uncertain. V trimming: 0 bases; J trimming: 6 bases; junction bases outside the gene matches: 12. The CDR3 totals 17 residues. CDR3 region: CARSLATREGAFQPQHF. For the CDR3, the DNA is TGTGCCAGAAGCTTGGCTACCCGGGAGGGGGCCTTTCAGCCCCAGCATTTT.

The chain couples TRBV5-1 to TRBJ2-5, with 12 bases identical to TRBD2. Germline V gives CDR1 SGHRS, CDR2 YFSETQ. V shed 4 bases, J shed 5 bases, and the junction held 6 bases outside the gene matches. The CDR3 sequence is 15 residues long. The DNA for the CDR3 is TGCGCCAGCAGCCCAGGGACTAGCGGGTGGGAGACCCAGTACTTC. This sequence encodes CASSPGTSGWETQYF.

This chain joins TRBV7-9 and TRBJ1-6, with D unclear. The CDR3 spans 17 residues. Per germline, CDR1 SEHNR and CDR2 FQNEAQ (reference sequence). Trimming pared 3 bases from V and 0 bases from J, leaving 12 bases between. CDR3 DNA sequence: TGTGCCAGCAGCTTGAGGGTCGGATTCTCCTATAATTCACCCCTCCACTTT. Protein: CASSLRVGFSYNSPLHF. Together with reference TRBV7-9 and TRBJ1-6, the CDR3 gives the full variable domain: DTGVSQNPRHKITKRGQNVTFRCDPISEHNRLYWYRQTLGQGPEFLTYFQNEAQLEKSRLLSDRFSAERPKGSFSTLEIQRTEQGDSAMYLCASSLRVGFSYNSPLHFGNGTRLTVT.

This CDR3 is CASSEQTASRGEQFF. CDR3 sequence (DNA): TGTGCCAGCAGTGAACAGACTGCCTCGAGAGGCGAGCAGTTCTTC. The rearrangement joins TRBV6-1 to TRBJ2-1; D gene unclear. The germline gives CDR1 MNHNS, CDR2 SASEGT. Trimming shortened V by 2 bases and J by 10 bases, and 18 bases separated the two germline ends. This CDR3 spans 15 amino acids.